This TCR beta chain emerged from a study of blood T cell repertoires in COVID-19. Whole-study context: Specimens from acute and convalescent COVID-19 originated in the United States, Italy and Spain. PBMCs, B-cell-depleted T cells, or T cells were the source of the cDNA or gDNA that made up the material.

Only a few counts were recorded for this clone. Trimming cost V 1 base and J 0 bases, with 13 bases left between them. This CDR3 has 16 residues. Profiled with immunoSEQ multiplex PCR; TCRdb holds only in-frame clones, not every one. Among 200,000 to 250,000 clones listed, around 90% were seen once. Participants came from roughly 24 US areas, aged roughly 18 to 89 years. The sequenced material came from PBMCs or T cells enriched from blood (not recorded which). The chain combines TRBV23-1 with TRBJ2-7; D is undetermined. TRBV23-1 is recorded as an ORF, its role being uncertain. The sequence was obtained from a woman aged 50 to 65 with acute COVID-19. CDR3 in amino acids: CASSQFFRPSSYEQYF. In DNA, the CDR3 is TGCGCCAGCAGTCAATTTTTCAGGCCGAGCTCCTACGAGCAGTACTTC.